These T cell receptor beta chains were read from a single sample in a study of T cells in Graves' hyperthyroidism and ophthalmopathy. TCRdb reanalysed the multiplex PCR reads using MiXCR and keeps one entry per CDR3 protein. The repertoire holds about 350,000 distinct CDR3 sequences, approximately 15% seen once, with just under 25% in the top ten. The sequencing sample was made of blood. These receptors all stem from a woman aged 30 to 39 with Graves' hyperthyroidism. Each CDR3 is given with its conserved first and last residue. The D gene is left open where the match is weak. Part of the rows lack a size; the others show once, few, many or a class for expanded clones.

TRBJ2-7 | - | TRBV28 | - | CASSLGGLEFLYF | TGTGCCAGCAGTTTAGGGGGACTTGAGTTCTTGTACTTC
TRBJ2-3 | many | TRBV5-1 | - | CASSVGDRGGGPDTQYF | TGCGCCAGCAGCGTGGGGGATAGGGGAGGAGGCCCAGATACGCAGTATTTT
TRBJ2-1 | - | TRBV20-1 | TRBD2 | CSARDVAGLSYNEQFF | TGCAGTGCTAGAGACGTAGCGGGCCTCTCCTACAATGAGCAGTTCTTC
TRBJ2-5 | many | TRBV29-1 | - | CSTSAGETQYF | TGCAGTACCTCTGCCGGGGAGACCCAGTACTTC
TRBJ2-3 | many | TRBV20-1 | TRBD2 | CSGGGVSTDTQYF | TGCAGTGGGGGGGGAGTAAGCACAGATACGCAGTATTTT
TRBJ2-2 | many | TRBV2 | TRBD1 | CASGDRGETGELFF | TGTGCCAGCGGCGACAGGGGAGAAACCGGGGAGCTGTTTTTT
TRBJ1-5 | many | TRBV7-8 | TRBD1 | CASSLVGQPNQPQHF | TGTGCCAGCAGCTTAGTGGGACAGCCCAATCAGCCCCAGCATTTT
TRBJ1-6 | - | TRBV11-1 | - | CASSLVGGRLNSPLHF | TGTGCCAGCAGCTTAGTTGGAGGTAGATTGAATTCACCCCTCCACTTT
TRBJ2-2 | - | TRBV19 | - | CASSMVAGESGELFF | TGTGCCAGTAGTATGGTCGCAGGGGAGAGCGGGGAGCTGTTTTTT
TRBJ1-3 | - | TRBV29-1 | TRBD1 | CSVSTGIGNTIYF | TGCAGCGTTTCGACAGGGATAGGAAACACCATATATTTT
TRBJ2-1 | few | TRBV4-2 | TRBD2 | CASSQDRSSGSAGQFF | TGTGCCAGCAGCCAAGATCGGTCTAGCGGGAGCGCGGGGCAGTTCTTC
TRBJ1-6 | many | TRBV28 | - | CASSFRSTGYPHF | TGTGCCAGCAGTTTCCGATCGACAGGCTACCCCCACTTT
TRBJ1-1 | - | TRBV29-1 | - | CSVSRRNTEAFF | TGCAGCGTATCCCGTAGGAACACTGAAGCTTTCTTT
TRBJ2-2 | - | TRBV24-1 | TRBD1 | CATSAGTDFGGELFF | TGTGCCACCAGTGCCGGGACAGATTTCGGCGGGGAGCTGTTTTTT
TRBJ2-1 | many | TRBV12-3/TRBV12-4 | TRBD2 | CASSTLAGVANEQFF | TGTGCCAGCAGCACACTAGCGGGAGTGGCCAATGAGCAGTTCTTC
TRBJ2-7 | - | TRBV20-1 | - | CSARDPAEVPSYEQYF | TGCAGTGCTAGAGATCCGGCGGAAGTCCCCTCCTACGAGCAGTACTTC
TRBJ2-1 | many | TRBV28 | - | CAAGGYYNEQFF | TGTGCCGCGGGCGGGTACTACAATGAGCAGTTCTTC